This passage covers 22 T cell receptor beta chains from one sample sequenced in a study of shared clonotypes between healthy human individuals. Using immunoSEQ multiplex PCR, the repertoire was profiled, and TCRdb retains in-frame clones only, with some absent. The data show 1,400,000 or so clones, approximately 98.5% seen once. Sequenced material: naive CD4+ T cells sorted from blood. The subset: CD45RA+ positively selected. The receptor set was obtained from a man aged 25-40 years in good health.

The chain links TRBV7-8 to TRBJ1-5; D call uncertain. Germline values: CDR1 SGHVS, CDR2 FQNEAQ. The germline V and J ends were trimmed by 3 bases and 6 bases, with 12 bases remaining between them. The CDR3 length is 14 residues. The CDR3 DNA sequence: TGTGCCAGCAGCTTCAGCAGGTCCCCTCAGCCCCAGCATTTT. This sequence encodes CASSFSRSPQPQHF.

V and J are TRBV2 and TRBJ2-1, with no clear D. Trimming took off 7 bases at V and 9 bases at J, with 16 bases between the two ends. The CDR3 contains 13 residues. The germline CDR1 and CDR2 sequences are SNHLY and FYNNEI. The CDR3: CASIPQPMTEQFF. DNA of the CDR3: TGTGCCAGCATCCCTCAACCGATGACTGAGCAGTTCTTC. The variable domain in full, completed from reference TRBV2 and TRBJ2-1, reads EPEVTQTPSHQVTQMGQEVILRCVPISNHLYFYWYRQILGQKVEFLVSFYNNEISEKSEIFDDQFSVERPDGSNFTLKIRSTKLEDSAMYFCASIPQPMTEQFFGPGTRLTVL.

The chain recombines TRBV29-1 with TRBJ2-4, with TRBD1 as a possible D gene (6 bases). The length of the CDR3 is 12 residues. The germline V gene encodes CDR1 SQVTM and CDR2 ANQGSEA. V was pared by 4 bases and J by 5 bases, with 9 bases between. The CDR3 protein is CSVGQDQNIQYF. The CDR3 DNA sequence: TGCAGCGTTGGACAGGATCAAAACATTCAGTACTTC.

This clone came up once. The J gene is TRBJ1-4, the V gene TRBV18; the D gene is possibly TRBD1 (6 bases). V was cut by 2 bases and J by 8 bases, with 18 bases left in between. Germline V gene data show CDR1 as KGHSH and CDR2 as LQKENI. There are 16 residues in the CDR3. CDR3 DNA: TGTGCCAGCTCACCAGGTCTTACAGGGCGCGGGGAAAAACTGTTTTTT. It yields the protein CASSPGLTGRGEKLFF.

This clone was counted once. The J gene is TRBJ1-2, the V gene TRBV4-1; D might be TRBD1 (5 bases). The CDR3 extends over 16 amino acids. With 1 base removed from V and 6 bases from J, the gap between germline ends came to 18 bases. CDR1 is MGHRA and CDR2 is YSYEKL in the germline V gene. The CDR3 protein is CASSQGPTGPGHGYTF. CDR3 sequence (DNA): TGCGCCAGCAGCCAAGGCCCCACGGGGCCCGGGCATGGCTACACCTTC.

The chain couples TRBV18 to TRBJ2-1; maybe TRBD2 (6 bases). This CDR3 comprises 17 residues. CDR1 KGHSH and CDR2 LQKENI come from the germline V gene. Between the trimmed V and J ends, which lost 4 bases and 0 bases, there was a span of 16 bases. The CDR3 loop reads CASSLRPASVSYNEQFF. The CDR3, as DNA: TGTGCCAGCTCACTCCGGCCGGCTAGCGTCTCCTACAATGAGCAGTTCTTC.

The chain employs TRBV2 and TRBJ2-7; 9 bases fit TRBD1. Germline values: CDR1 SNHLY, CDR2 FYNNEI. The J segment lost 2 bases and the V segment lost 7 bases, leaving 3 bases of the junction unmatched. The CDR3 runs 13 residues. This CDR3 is CASTWTGAYEQYF. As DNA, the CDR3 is TGTGCCAGCACCTGGACAGGGGCCTACGAGCAGTACTTC.

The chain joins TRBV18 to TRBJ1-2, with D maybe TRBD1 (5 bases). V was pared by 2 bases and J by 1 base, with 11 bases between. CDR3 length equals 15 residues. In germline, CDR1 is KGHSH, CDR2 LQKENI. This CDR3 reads CASSPEQDVNYGYTF. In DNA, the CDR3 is TGTGCCAGCTCACCAGAACAGGATGTTAACTATGGCTACACCTTC.

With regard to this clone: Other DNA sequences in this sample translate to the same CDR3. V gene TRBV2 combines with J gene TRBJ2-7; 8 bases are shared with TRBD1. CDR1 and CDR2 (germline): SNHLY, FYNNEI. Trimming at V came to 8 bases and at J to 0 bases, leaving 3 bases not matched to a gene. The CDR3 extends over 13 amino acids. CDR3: CASRQGSSYEQYF. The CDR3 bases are TGTGCCAGCCGACAGGGGAGCTCCTACGAGCAGTACTTC.

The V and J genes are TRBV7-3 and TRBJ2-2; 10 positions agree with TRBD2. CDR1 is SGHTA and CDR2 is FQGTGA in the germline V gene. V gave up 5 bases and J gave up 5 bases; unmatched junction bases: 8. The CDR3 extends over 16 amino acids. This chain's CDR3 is CASSPSSGSYTGELFF. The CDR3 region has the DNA TGTGCCAGCAGCCCCTCTAGCGGGAGCTATACCGGGGAGCTGTTTTTT.

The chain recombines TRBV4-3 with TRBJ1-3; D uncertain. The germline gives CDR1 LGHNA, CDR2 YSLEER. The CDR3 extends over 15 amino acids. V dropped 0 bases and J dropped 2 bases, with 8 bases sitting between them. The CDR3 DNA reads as TGCGCCAGCAGCCAAGATCGGGCACCTGGAAACACCATATATTTT. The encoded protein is CASSQDRAPGNTIYF.

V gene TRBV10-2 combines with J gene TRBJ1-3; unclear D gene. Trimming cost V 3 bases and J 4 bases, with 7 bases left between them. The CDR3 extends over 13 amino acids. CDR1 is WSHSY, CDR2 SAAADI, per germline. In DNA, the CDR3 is TGCGCCAGCAGTGACCCAGCCGGAAACACCATATATTTT. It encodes CASSDPAGNTIYF.

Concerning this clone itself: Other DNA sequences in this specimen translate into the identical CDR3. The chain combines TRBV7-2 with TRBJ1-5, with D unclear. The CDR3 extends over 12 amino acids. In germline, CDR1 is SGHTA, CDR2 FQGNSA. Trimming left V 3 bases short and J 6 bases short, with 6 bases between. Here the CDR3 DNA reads TGTGCCAGCAGCTTTTTAAGTCAGCCCCAGCATTTT. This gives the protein CASSFLSQPQHF.

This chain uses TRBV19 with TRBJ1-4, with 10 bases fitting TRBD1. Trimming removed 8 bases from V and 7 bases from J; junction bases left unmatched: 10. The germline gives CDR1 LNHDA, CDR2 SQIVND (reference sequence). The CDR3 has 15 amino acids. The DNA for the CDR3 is TGTGCCAGTGGCGACTGGACAGGGGGACGTGAAAAACTGTTTTTT. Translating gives CASGDWTGGREKLFF.

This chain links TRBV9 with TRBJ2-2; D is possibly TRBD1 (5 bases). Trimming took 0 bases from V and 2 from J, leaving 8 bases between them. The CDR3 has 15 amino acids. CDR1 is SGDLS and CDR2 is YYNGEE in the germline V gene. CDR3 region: CASSVVDSNTGELFF. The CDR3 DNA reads TGTGCCAGCAGCGTAGTTGACAGCAACACCGGGGAGCTGTTTTTT.

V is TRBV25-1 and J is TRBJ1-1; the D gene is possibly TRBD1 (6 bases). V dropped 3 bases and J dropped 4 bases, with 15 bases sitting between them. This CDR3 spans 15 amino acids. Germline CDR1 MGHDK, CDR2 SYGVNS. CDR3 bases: TGTGCCAGCAGTGAGGGGGGGCAGGGGTCCACTGAAGCTTTCTTT. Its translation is CASSEGGQGSTEAFF. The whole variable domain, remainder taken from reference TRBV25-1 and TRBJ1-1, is EADIYQTPRYLVIGTGKKITLECSQTMGHDKMYWYQQDPGMELHLIHYSYGVNSTEKGDLSSESTVSRIRTEHFPLTLESARPSHTSQYLCASSEGGQGSTEAFFGQGTRLTVV.

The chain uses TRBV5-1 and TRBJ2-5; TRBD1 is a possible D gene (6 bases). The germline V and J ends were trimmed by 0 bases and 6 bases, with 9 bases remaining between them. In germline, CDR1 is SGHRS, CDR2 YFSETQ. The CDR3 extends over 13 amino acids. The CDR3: CASSLGTEQTQYF. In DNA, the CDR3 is TGCGCCAGCAGCTTGGGGACAGAACAGACCCAGTACTTC.

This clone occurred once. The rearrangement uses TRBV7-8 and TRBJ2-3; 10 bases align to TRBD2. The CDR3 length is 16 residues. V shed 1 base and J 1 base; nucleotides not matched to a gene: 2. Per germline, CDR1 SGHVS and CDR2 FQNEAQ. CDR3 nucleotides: TGTGCCAGCAGCTTAGTTCTAGCGGGGGGCACAGATACGCAGTATTTT. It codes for CASSLVLAGGTDTQYF.

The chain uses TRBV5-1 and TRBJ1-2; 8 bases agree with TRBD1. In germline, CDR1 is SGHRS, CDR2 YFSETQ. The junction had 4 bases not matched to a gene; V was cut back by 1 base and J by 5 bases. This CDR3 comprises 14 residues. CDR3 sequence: CASSLYGTGYGYTF. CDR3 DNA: TGCGCCAGCAGCTTGTATGGGACAGGATATGGCTACACCTTC.

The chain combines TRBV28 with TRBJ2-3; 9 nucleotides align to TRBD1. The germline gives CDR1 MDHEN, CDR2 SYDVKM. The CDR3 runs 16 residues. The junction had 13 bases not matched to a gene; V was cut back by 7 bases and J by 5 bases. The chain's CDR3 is CASTSNLQGAGDTQYF. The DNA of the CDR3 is TGTGCCAGCACGTCGAACTTACAGGGGGCGGGAGATACGCAGTATTTT.

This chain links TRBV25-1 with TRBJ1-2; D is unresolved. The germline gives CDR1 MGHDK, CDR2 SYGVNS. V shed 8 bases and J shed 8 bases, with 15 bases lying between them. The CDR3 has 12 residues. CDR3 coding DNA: TGTGCCAGCGCGCCTGGGATTGGGGGCTACACCTTC. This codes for CASAPGIGGYTF.

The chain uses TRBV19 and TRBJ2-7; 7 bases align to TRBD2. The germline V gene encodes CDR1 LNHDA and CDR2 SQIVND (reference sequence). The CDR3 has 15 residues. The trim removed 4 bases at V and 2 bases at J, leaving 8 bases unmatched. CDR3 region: CASSRGTLAAYEQYF. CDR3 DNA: TGTGCCAGTAGTAGGGGAACTCTAGCGGCCTACGAGCAGTACTTC.